Each of the 4 T cell receptor beta chains below was sequenced from the same sample in a study of beta chain features in type 1 diabetes. Expressed TCRB transcripts were sequenced because the entire RNA isolate underwent reverse transcription. Generated by immunoSEQ multiplex PCR, the TCRdb table keeps only in-frame clones and is missing some. The sample carries about 710,000 clones, roughly an eighth recorded once. General study findings and limits: When Type 1 diabetes patients were examined, their TCRB CDR3s proved moderately but significantly shorter in all four CD4+ subsets.

Their antigens are not known. The sequenced material came from naive CD4+ T cells from blood. The receptor set was obtained from a man aged 18 to 30 with type 1 diabetes.

The V gene is TRBV15, the J gene TRBJ1-5; D is ambiguous. V was trimmed by 0 bases and J by 6 bases, leaving 6 bases between them. The V gene's germline CDR1 is LNHNV and CDR2 YYDKDF (reference sequence). The CDR3 is 13 residues long. The CDR3 DNA follows: TGTGCCACCAGCAGAGACCCAAGTCAGCCCCAGCATTTT. This encodes CATSRDPSQPQHF.

This clone has a handful of counts. V usage is TRBV23-1 and J usage is TRBJ2-1; D not certain. TRBV23-1 is reported as an ORF; its role is uncertain. The CDR3 consists of 12 residues. With 9 bases removed from V and 9 bases from J, the gap between germline ends came to 15 bases. CDR3 region: CARGEVPSEQFF. CDR3 nucleotide sequence: TGCGCCAGGGGCGAAGTTCCGAGTGAGCAGTTCTTC.

This clone was found a few times. Other DNA sequences in this sample translate to the same CDR3. The genes are TRBV30 and TRBJ1-2, with 8 bases that match TRBD1. V was pared by 3 bases and J by 0 bases, with 3 bases of the junction left unmatched. The CDR3 sequence is 14 residues long. Germline assignment: CDR1 GTSNPN and CDR2 SVGIG (reference sequence). The DNA for the CDR3 is TGTGCCTGGAGGGCGGACAGGGCTAACTATGGCTACACCTTC. Translation: CAWRADRANYGYTF.

V and J are TRBV13 and TRBJ2-1; no reliable D call. This CDR3 is built from 17 residues. Germline CDR1 reads PRHDT; CDR2 reads FYEKMQ (reference sequence). V lost 1 base and J 3 bases, leaving 16 bases between the germline ends. CDR3 loop: CASSLASSGRDYNEQFF. CDR3 nucleotide sequence: TGTGCCAGCAGCTTAGCCTCCTCCGGAAGGGACTACAATGAGCAGTTCTTC. Variable domain in full (rest from reference TRBV13 and TRBJ2-1): AAGVIQSPRHLIKEKRETATLKCYPIPRHDTVYWYQQGPGQDPQFLISFYEKMQSDKGSIPDRFSAQQFSDYHSELNMSSLELGDSALYFCASSLASSGRDYNEQFFGPGTRLTVL.